This entry features one T cell receptor beta chain sequence. Antigen unknown. Germline values: CDR1 SEHNR, CDR2 FQNEAQ (reference sequence). This CDR3 has 15 residues. After removal of 1 base from V and 4 bases from J, the junction contained 3 bases not matched to a gene. This sample was included in a study of identical twins. Study-level findings and limits: Carriage of fewer insertions was seen in abundant cord blood beta clonotypes, whereas memory repertoires showed none. Findings came from cross-sectional statistics, without long-term follow-up of donors.

A universal primer site was added by template switching, and unique molecular identifiers were carried by the cDNA. TCRdb re-called the 5' RACE reads through MiXCR, storing one row per CDR3 protein. The sample shows some 320,000 distinct CDR3 sequences, 12% of them seen only once. Every sampled donor was Caucasian and healthy. The data were also submitted as part of a second study, on yellow fever vaccine responses in identical twins.

The sequence was collected from a woman aged 18-29 years in good health. This chain joins TRBV7-9 and TRBJ2-5; 10 positions agree with TRBD1. The sequenced material came from CD8+ T cells sorted from blood. CDR3: CASSLDGDRGETQYF. In DNA, the CDR3 is TGTGCCAGCAGCTTAGACGGGGACAGGGGAGAGACCCAGTACTTC.